Each of the 22 T cell receptor beta chains below was sequenced from the same sample in a study of blood T cell repertoires in COVID-19. Generated by immunoSEQ multiplex PCR, the TCRdb table keeps only in-frame clones and is missing some. Among 80,000 or so clones listed, over 75% were seen once. The sequenced material came from peripheral blood. The origin of the receptors is a man aged 50 or older with COVID-19, enrolled during active disease.

The chain uses TRBV6-5 and TRBJ1-5, with D possibly being TRBD1 (6 bases). The CDR3 contains 15 residues. V was trimmed by 6 bases and J by 2 bases, leaving 14 bases between them. From germline, CDR1 is MNHEY and CDR2 SVGAGI. The CDR3 DNA reads TGTGCCAGCAGGGATCATGAGGGGGGCAATCAGCCCCAGCATTTT. Protein sequence: CASRDHEGGNQPQHF.

The rearrangement uses TRBV19 and TRBJ2-1, with TRBD2 as a possible D gene (5 bases). Germline CDR1 and CDR2: LNHDA and SQIVND (reference sequence). The V end was cut by 3 bases, the J end by 5 bases, with 11 bases between. This CDR3 is 14 amino acids long. The CDR3 DNA reads as TGTGCCAGTAGTATCAGGACGGGGAACAATGAGCAGTTCTTC. Translated, it gives CASSIRTGNNEQFF.

This sequence joins TRBV4-2 and TRBJ2-7; TRBD2 agrees at 9 bases. CDR1 is LGHNA and CDR2 is YNFKEQ in the germline V gene. The ends lost 3 bases at V and 5 bases at J; junction bases unmatched: 17. The CDR3 is made up of 18 amino acids. The CDR3 region is CASSHSIAIAGVDNEQYF. CDR3 bases: TGTGCCAGCAGCCACAGCATTGCTATAGCGGGAGTGGATAACGAGCAGTACTTC.

This sequence joins TRBV20-1 and TRBJ1-2; no definite D call. The length of the CDR3 is 11 residues. Germline lookup yields CDR1 DFQATT and CDR2 SNEGSKA (reference sequence). Trimming took off 7 bases at V and 6 bases at J, with 12 bases between the two ends. CDR3 region: CSGYRVDGYTF. In DNA, the CDR3 is TGCAGTGGATACAGAGTCGATGGCTACACCTTC.

This sequence joins TRBV7-8 and TRBJ1-5; possibly TRBD1 for D (6 bases). Germline loops: CDR1 SGHVS, CDR2 FQNEAQ. Trimming stripped 5 bases from V and 7 bases from J, with 12 bases between. The CDR3 totals 13 residues. The CDR3 reads CASSPGGGQPQHF. For the CDR3, the DNA is TGTGCCAGCAGCCCCGGTGGGGGCCAGCCCCAGCATTTT.

This CDR3 reads CASKRTFATNEKLFF. The CDR3 DNA reads TGTGCCAGCAAGCGGACTTTTGCAACTAATGAAAAACTGTTTTTT. The V and J genes are TRBV6-6 and TRBJ1-4; D is unclear. V lost 7 bases and J 0 bases, leaving 12 bases between the germline ends. Germline V gene sequence: CDR1 MNHNY, CDR2 SVGAGI (reference sequence). The CDR3 is made up of 15 amino acids.

V is TRBV27 and J is TRBJ2-7; maybe TRBD2 (5 bases). Germline CDR1 and CDR2: MNHEY and SMNVEV (reference sequence). CDR3 length: 15 residues. Trimming took 4 bases from V and 2 from J, leaving 15 bases between them. The chain's CDR3 is CASSSLDGVAYEQYF. As DNA, the CDR3 is TGTGCCAGCAGTTCCCTGGACGGGGTGGCCTACGAGCAGTACTTC.

The chain is built from TRBV28 and TRBJ2-1, with 15 bases identical to TRBD2. This CDR3 comprises 18 residues. From germline, CDR1 is MDHEN and CDR2 SYDVKM. J gave up 2 bases and V 5 bases, and 7 bases lay outside the gene matches. CDR3 nucleotide sequence: TGTGCCAGCAGTCCCCTCGGGACTAGCGGGAGGCCCTACAATGAGCAGTTCTTC. This translates into CASSPLGTSGRPYNEQFF.

The J gene is TRBJ2-1, the V gene TRBV14; D not certain. CDR1 and CDR2 from the germline V gene are SGHDN and FVKESK. The V and J ends lost 1 base and 9 bases respectively, with 10 bases between them. This CDR3 spans 13 amino acids. Here the CDR3 reads CASSQVMAGEQFF. CDR3 nucleotide sequence: TGTGCCAGCAGCCAAGTAATGGCAGGTGAGCAGTTCTTC.

The chain uses TRBV19 and TRBJ2-1, with unresolved D. Looked up from germline, CDR1 is LNHDA and CDR2 is SQIVND (reference sequence). The CDR3 extends over 14 amino acids. Trimming cost V 2 bases and J 7 bases, with 12 bases left between them. CDR3 region: CASSIRQRGNEQFF. CDR3 bases: TGTGCCAGTAGTATACGGCAGCGTGGGAATGAGCAGTTCTTC.

The V gene is TRBV28, the J gene TRBJ1-1; TRBD1 matches 8 bases. CDR1 is MDHEN and CDR2 is SYDVKM in the germline V gene. CDR3 length equals 16 residues. V was pared by 6 bases and J by 2 bases, with 11 bases of the junction left unmatched. The CDR3 sequence: CASSLRQGLSNTEAFF. CDR3 in DNA: TGTGCCAGCAGCCTACGACAGGGGCTAAGTAACACTGAAGCTTTCTTT.

The chain employs TRBV5-1 and TRBJ2-5; weak D call: TRBD2 (5 bases). The CDR3 is made up of 14 amino acids. V dropped 1 base and J dropped 4 bases, with 11 bases sitting between them. Germline CDR1 is SGHRS and CDR2 is YFSETQ. The CDR3 loop is CASSLFSGGETQYF. The CDR3 nucleotides are TGCGCCAGCAGCTTGTTCTCTGGAGGAGAGACCCAGTACTTC.

The chain uses TRBV2 and TRBJ1-2; TRBD1 matches at 10 bases. The CDR3 runs 15 residues. Germline lookup yields CDR1 SNHLY and CDR2 FYNNEI. With V trimmed by 8 bases and J by 3 bases, 9 bases remained unmatched. DNA of the CDR3: TGTGCCAGCCTGAGGGGACAGGGGTTACACTATGGCTACACCTTC. Its protein product is CASLRGQGLHYGYTF.

This sequence joins TRBV30 and TRBJ2-1; 13 bases are a match to TRBD2. V lost 0 bases and J lost 7; bases outside the gene matches: 3. The germline gives CDR1 GTSNPN, CDR2 SVGIG (reference sequence). The CDR3 covers 15 residues. The CDR3 DNA follows: TGTGCCTGGAGTGTACCACTAGCGGGAGGGAATGAGCAGTTCTTC. It specifies CAWSVPLAGGNEQFF.

The genes are TRBV4-1 and TRBJ1-5, with D perhaps matching TRBD1 (5 bases). The ends were cut back, 2 bases at V and 4 bases at J, with 12 bases in the middle. CDR3 length: 15 amino acids. CDR1 and CDR2 (germline): MGHRA, YSYEKL. CDR3 sequence: CASSQSGVENQPQHF. As DNA, the CDR3 is TGCGCCAGCAGCCAATCGGGGGTCGAGAATCAGCCCCAGCATTTT.

This clone was seen more than once but under ten times. The rearrangement joins TRBV10-3 to TRBJ2-7; 12 bases fit TRBD2. V was pared by 3 bases and J by 5 bases, with 2 bases of the junction left unmatched. There are 14 residues in the CDR3. The germline V gene has CDR1 ENHRY and CDR2 SYGVKD. CDR3 sequence (DNA): TGTGCCATCAGTGAACTAGCGGGAGGTAACGAGCAGTACTTC. This translates into CAISELAGGNEQYF.

This clone has more than one count but fewer than ten. This chain joins TRBV24-1 and TRBJ1-2; 7 bases are a match to TRBD1. V was clipped by 4 bases and J by 4 bases; unmatched bases: 8. Germline V gene data show CDR1 as KGHDR and CDR2 as SFDVKD. CDR3 size: 15 residues. CDR3 in DNA: TGTGCCACCAGTGAGGCGACAGGGCGCTCCTATGGCTACACCTTC. Protein product: CATSEATGRSYGYTF.

J is TRBJ2-1 and V is TRBV28; a possible D gene is TRBD2 (6 bases). Trimming removed 4 bases at V and 5 bases at J, with 12 bases between. Germline lookup yields CDR1 MDHEN and CDR2 SYDVKM. This CDR3 region has 14 residues. The CDR3 here is CASSYLAANNEQFF. CDR3 sequence (DNA): TGTGCCAGCAGTTATTTAGCGGCGAACAATGAGCAGTTCTTC. The full variable domain, in which reference TRBV28 and TRBJ2-1 provide the parts outside the CDR3, is DVKVTQSSRYLVKRTGEKVFLECVQDMDHENMFWYRQDPGLGLRLIYFSYDVKMKEKGDIPEGYSVSREKKERFSLILESASTNQTSMYLCASSYLAANNEQFFGPGTRLTVL.

This chain links TRBV12-5 with TRBJ2-1, with D possibly being TRBD1 (6 bases). The CDR3 covers 14 residues. Between the trimmed V and J ends, which lost 2 bases and 8 bases, there was a span of 13 bases. CDR1 and CDR2 from the germline V gene are LGHNT and FRNRAP. CDR3 region: CASGLYEQGHEQFF. The CDR3 nucleotides are TGTGCTAGTGGTTTGTACGAACAGGGTCATGAGCAGTTCTTC.

The chain uses TRBV5-6 and TRBJ2-5, with D possibly being TRBD1 (5 bases). Trimming shortened V by 3 bases and J by 2 bases, and 17 bases separated the two germline ends. The CDR3 totals 16 residues. Germline V gives CDR1 SGHDT, CDR2 YYEEEE. The CDR3 DNA is TGTGCCAGCAGCTCCTTAATGACAGATATACAAGAGACCCAGTACTTC. Translated: CASSSLMTDIQETQYF.

The V call is TRBV28, the J call TRBJ2-1; 7 positions agree with TRBD2. In germline, CDR1 is MDHEN, CDR2 SYDVKM. This CDR3 has 13 residues. The V and J ends lost 3 bases and 8 bases, in that order; junction bases with no gene match: 4. CDR3 residues: CASSFGGIHEQFF. CDR3 DNA sequence: TGTGCCAGCAGTTTCGGGGGGATCCATGAGCAGTTCTTC.

J is TRBJ1-6 and V is TRBV30; 10 nucleotides agree with TRBD1. This CDR3 is built from 14 residues. Germline V lookup: CDR1 GTSNPN, CDR2 SVGIG (reference sequence). V was clipped by 3 bases and J by 9 bases; unmatched bases: 5. This CDR3 is CAWSRTGGVSPLHF. The CDR3 region has the DNA TGTGCCTGGAGCCGGACAGGGGGAGTTTCACCCCTCCACTTT.